This T cell receptor beta chain is from a study of control samples from healthy donors and cancer patients. There are a few counts of this clone. Produced via immunoSEQ multiplex PCR; TCRdb's table is partial and in-frame only. The data hold 130,000 to 150,000 clones, with just under 95% observed a single time. The V end lost 3 bases, the J end lost 0 bases, and 7 bases lay between the germline ends. The germline V gene has CDR1 SGHTS and CDR2 YDEGEE. The CDR3 covers 14 residues. This sequence was found in a man in his sixties with colorectal cancer. The V call is TRBV5-8, the J call TRBJ2-1; D possibly corresponds to TRBD1 (6 bases). Sequenced: PBMCs. The CDR3 protein is CASSSTGSYNEQFF. The CDR3 DNA reads TGTGCCAGCAGCTCGACAGGCTCCTACAATGAGCAGTTCTTC. Together with reference TRBV5-8 and TRBJ2-1, the CDR3 gives the full variable domain: EAGVTQSPTHLIKTRGQQATLRCSPISGHTSVYWYQQALGLGLQFLLWYDEGEERNRGNFPPRFSGRQFPNYSSELNVNALELEDSALYLCASSSTGSYNEQFFGPGTRLTVL.